This entry lists 14 T cell receptor beta chains sequenced from one sample in a study of T cell responses to AZD1222 COVID-19 vaccine. Libraries were prepared by immunoSEQ multiplex PCR; TCRdb keeps only in-frame clonotypes and omits some of them. The sample consists of 120,000 to 150,000 clones, around 90% of them appearing once. The sample was peripheral blood, taken on day 0 of AZD1222 vaccination. The source is an adult in good health.

The CDR3 DNA reads as TGTGCCAGCACTATTACCCAGGGAGACTATGGCTACACCTTC. This translates into CASTITQGDYGYTF. This chain joins TRBV18 and TRBJ1-2; D possibly corresponds to TRBD1 (5 bases). Trimming left V 8 bases short and J 3 bases short, with 16 bases between. Germline CDR1 and CDR2: KGHSH and LQKENI. The CDR3 runs 14 residues.

In this sample, this clone turned up once. The rearrangement uses TRBV6-2 or TRBV6-3 and TRBJ1-5, with no clear D. Trimming took off 0 bases at V and 5 bases at J, with 5 bases between the two ends. The CDR3 has 13 amino acids. In germline, CDR1 is MNHEY, CDR2 SVGEGT. The CDR3 nucleotides are TGTGCCAGCAGTTACTCGTTGCATCAGCCCCAGCATTTT. This translates into CASSYSLHQPQHF.

The genes are TRBV6-5 and TRBJ2-7, with D maybe TRBD2 (6 bases). This CDR3 contains 14 residues. CDR1 MNHEY and CDR2 SVGAGI come from the germline V gene. V lost 3 bases and J 7 bases, leaving 16 bases between the germline ends. CDR3 amino acids: CASSYGMGTGEQYF. CDR3 coding DNA: TGTGCCAGCAGTTATGGAATGGGGACTGGGGAGCAGTACTTC.

The V and J genes are TRBV10-3 and TRBJ2-2; D is possibly TRBD2 (5 bases). CDR1 and CDR2 (germline): ENHRY, SYGVKD. The CDR3 loop spans 13 amino acids. The chain's CDR3 is CAIGAGNTGELFF. CDR3 bases: TGTGCTATAGGTGCGGGGAACACCGGGGAGCTGTTTTTT.

The chain combines TRBV7-9 with TRBJ1-1; D call uncertain. Germline values: CDR1 SEHNR, CDR2 FQNEAQ (reference sequence). V lost 4 bases, J lost 2 bases, and 20 bases lay in between. The CDR3 loop spans 17 amino acids. Here the CDR3 reads CASSSLREVVANTEAFF. CDR3 nucleotide sequence: TGTGCCAGCAGCTCCCTTAGAGAAGTGGTCGCCAACACTGAAGCTTTCTTT.

The chain combines TRBV14 with TRBJ2-2; D ambiguous. The CDR3 runs to 17 residues. Germline V gene data show CDR1 as SGHDN and CDR2 as FVKESK. Trimming pared 0 bases from V and 0 bases from J, leaving 11 bases between. In DNA, the CDR3 is TGTGCCAGCAGCCAAGATGGGCACCCCACGAACACCGGGGAGCTGTTTTTT. It specifies CASSQDGHPTNTGELFF.

This clone has just a few counts. The chain employs TRBV7-9 and TRBJ2-3; D gene ambiguous. CDR3 length: 13 residues. The germline CDR1 and CDR2 sequences are SEHNR and FQNEAQ (reference sequence). V lost 6 bases and J lost 2, with 9 bases in between. The CDR3 DNA reads TGTGCCAGCAGGCCAAAGTCCACAGATACGCAGTATTTT. It translates to CASRPKSTDTQYF.

Here the CDR3 reads CASSQNGQGREKLFF. As DNA, the CDR3 is TGTGCCAGCAGCCAAAACGGACAGGGAAGGGAAAAACTGTTTTTT. This chain connects TRBV3-1 (or the pseudogene TRBV3-2) to TRBJ1-4; 8 nucleotides line up with TRBD1. The V and J ends lost 2 bases and 8 bases, in that order; junction bases with no gene match: 7. This CDR3 has 15 residues. The V gene's germline CDR1 is LGHDT and CDR2 YNNKEL (reference sequence).

V and J are TRBV7-9 and TRBJ1-1, with 8 positions matching TRBD1. CDR1 and CDR2 from the germline V gene are SEHNR and FQNEAQ (reference sequence). V trimming: 1 base; J trimming: 4 bases; junction bases outside the gene matches: 8. The CDR3 is 16 residues long. CDR3 amino acids: CASSLDGRGRFTEAFF. Written as DNA, the CDR3 is TGTGCCAGCAGCTTAGATGGCAGGGGGCGATTCACTGAAGCTTTCTTT.

The genes are TRBV28 and TRBJ1-5; D possibly corresponds to TRBD1 (5 bases). V was trimmed by 5 bases and J by 2 bases, leaving 13 bases between them. This CDR3 contains 15 residues. Per germline, CDR1 MDHEN and CDR2 SYDVKM. The CDR3 sequence: CASSAGGSRNQPQHF. Here the CDR3 DNA reads TGTGCCAGCAGTGCGGGGGGGTCGCGCAATCAGCCCCAGCATTTT. Using reference TRBV28 and TRBJ1-5 for the parts outside the CDR3, the full variable domain is DVKVTQSSRYLVKRTGEKVFLECVQDMDHENMFWYRQDPGLGLRLIYFSYDVKMKEKGDIPEGYSVSREKKERFSLILESASTNQTSMYLCASSAGGSRNQPQHFGDGTRLSIL.

V is TRBV28 and J is TRBJ2-5; D is unclear. CDR1 and CDR2 from the germline V gene are MDHEN and SYDVKM. Trimming pared 3 bases from V and 2 bases from J, leaving 10 bases between. The CDR3 loop spans 14 amino acids. Here the CDR3 reads CASSFSEEQETQYF. In DNA form, the CDR3 reads TGTGCCAGCAGTTTTTCCGAAGAACAAGAGACCCAGTACTTC.

The genes are TRBV10-1 and TRBJ2-7; a weak D match, TRBD2 (5 bases). The germline CDR1 and CDR2 sequences are WNHNN and SYGVQD (reference sequence). This CDR3 spans 13 amino acids. V shed 4 bases and J shed 5 bases, with 12 bases lying between them. The chain's CDR3 is CASSGASQDEQYF. The CDR3 bases are TGCGCCAGCAGTGGGGCTAGCCAGGACGAGCAGTACTTC.

The rearrangement joins TRBV7-8 to TRBJ1-2, with D perhaps TRBD1 (5 bases). The germline V gene encodes CDR1 SGHVS and CDR2 FQNEAQ. V lost 1 base and J 6 bases, leaving 15 bases between the germline ends. The CDR3 is 15 amino acids. The CDR3 DNA reads as TGTGCCAGCAGCTTAGTGTATTCGCAGGGCCATGGCTACACCTTC. Its translation is CASSLVYSQGHGYTF.

This clone occurred once. The chain links TRBV28 to TRBJ1-2; 8 bases map to TRBD1. Germline CDR1 reads MDHEN; CDR2 reads SYDVKM. The CDR3 is 13 amino acids. Unmatched junction bases numbered 8, after V lost 7 bases and J lost 7 bases. In nucleotides, the CDR3 is TGTGCCAGCACAAATCAGGGGGCAGGTGGCTACACCTTC. This gives the protein CASTNQGAGGYTF.